This record covers a single T cell receptor (beta chain). Its target antigen remains unknown. Base qualities are not recorded, but no much larger clone differs from it by a single base. This entry belongs to a study of preoperative IRX-2 immunotherapy in early breast cancer (dated by TCRdb to between 2017 and 2020). The meaning of the sample's treatment or condition label: preoperative locoregional IRX-2 cytokine immunotherapy. The samples were obtained from a phase Ib study that tested preoperative, locoregional IRX-2 cytokine immunotherapy designed to prime immune responses. Before surgery, IRX-2 was given to the donors, who were patients with early-stage breast cancer. From cysteine to phenylalanine, the CDR3 is 15 amino acids long. Only the CDR3 DNA is retained, 45 bases long and in frame from the first base. From a lookup of the germline V gene (reference sequence), CDR1 and CDR2 are GTSNPN and SVGIG. The germline V and J ends show losses of 1 base and 4 bases respectively, and no gene match explains 7 bases of the junction.

The library was built by means of the immunoSEQ multiplex PCR assay. Imported from immuneACCESS, the table was reduced by TCRdb to in-frame sequences with V and J called. These copies leave out some clones; in studies compared against another copy, an unresolved V gene accounts for under half, and the cause of the remainder is not known. The sample table holds around 5,600 clones, of which roughly 66% were seen once. The ten largest make up 9.5% to 12% of the sample. The receptor chain draws on TRBV30 and TRBJ1-5, with 7 central nucleotides matching TRBD1. The receptor's source is a human donor with breast cancer. Sequencing was performed on tumor tissue, taken before IRX-2 immunotherapy. Here the CDR3 is given as CAWSAGTAPNQPQHF. The sequenced DNA: TGTGCCTGGAGTGCCGGGACAGCCCCTAATCAGCCCCAGCATTTT.